This T cell receptor beta chain was found in a study of shared clonotypes between healthy human individuals. Background on the study: Donors consisted of two women and three men between 18 and 49.

Using immunoSEQ multiplex PCR, the repertoire was profiled, and TCRdb retains in-frame clones only, with some absent. Of 950,000 to 1,100,000 clones in the sample, approximately 78% were seen once. V was pared by 5 bases and J by 4 bases, with 1 base of the junction left unmatched. Per germline, CDR1 ENHRY and CDR2 SYGVKD. The CDR3 spans 14 residues. The J gene is TRBJ2-2, the V gene TRBV10-3; 10 positions match TRBD2. The source is a man between 18 and 29 years old in good health. Some clones in this sample may be carry-over from other donors' samples. The sequenced sample was memory CD4+ T cells from PBMCs. Subset specified: CD45RA-negative fraction. The CDR3 coding sequence is TGTGCCATCAGTCTAGCGGGAGTCACCGGGGAGCTGTTTTTT. Translation: CAISLAGVTGELFF.